This record concerns one TCR beta chain sequence. The antigen is undetermined. Germline V gene data show CDR1 as SGHTA and CDR2 as FQGNSA. V was pared by 5 bases and J by 6 bases, with 7 bases of the junction left unmatched. The CDR3 runs 15 residues. The sample comes from a study of shared clonotypes between healthy human individuals. Across the study: With ages of 18 to 49, the donors were two women and a few men. Regarding the study as a whole: In general, naive subsets displayed greater estimated richness than memory subsets did.

Only Caucasian adults living in Nashville, Tennessee served as donors. Splitting of each subset's genomic DNA was done evenly across several immunoSEQ plates. Profiled with immunoSEQ multiplex PCR; TCRdb holds only in-frame clones, not every one. The table has some 2 million clones, 85% to 95% seen once. The TCR comes from a man between 18 and 35 years old in good health. The J gene is TRBJ2-2, the V gene TRBV7-2, with 9 bases fitting TRBD2. Sequenced: naive CD4+ T cells sorted from blood. The subset here: CD45RA+ positively selected. Written as DNA, the CDR3 is TGTGCCAGCAGCATTAGCGGGAGTTACCCCGGGGAGCTGTTTTTT. Residues: CASSISGSYPGELFF.